Shown below are 3 T cell receptor beta chains from a single sample sequenced in a study of CD8+ T cells in alopecia areata. Extracted RNA was reverse transcribed into cDNA, the sequencing template. Some clones are missing from TCRdb's copy, which holds only in-frame ones; the method was immunoSEQ multiplex PCR. Here the sample spans about 140,000 clones, roughly four fifths being singletons. Treatment: oral pan-JAK inhibitor, 5-10 mg twice daily. Material: CD8+ T cells sorted from blood, obtained at week 4, from a patient treated with tofacitinib. The receptors here all came from a human donor with alopecia areata.

This chain connects TRBV7-6 to TRBJ2-5; 8 nucleotides agree with TRBD2. From germline, CDR1 is SGHVS and CDR2 FNYEAQ. Unmatched junction bases numbered 21, after V lost 4 bases and J lost 5 bases. The CDR3 has 19 residues. DNA for the CDR3: TGTGCCAGCAGCTCCCGAGGTCGGTGGCGGGGGGAGCACACGGAGACCCAGTACTTC. Amino acids: CASSSRGRWRGEHTETQYF.

The chain is built from TRBV7-9 and TRBJ2-5; no definite D call. From germline, CDR1 is SEHNR and CDR2 FQNEAQ (reference sequence). Trimming pared 5 bases from V and 5 bases from J, leaving 15 bases between. The CDR3 is made up of 14 amino acids. The DNA of the CDR3 is TGTGCCAGCAGCGAGAGAAAAGGGCGGGAGACCCAGTACTTC. Protein: CASSERKGRETQYF.

The gene calls are TRBV5-5 and TRBJ2-1; D gene unclear. The CDR3 sequence is 11 residues long. V was pared by 2 bases and J by 9 bases, with 6 bases between. From germline, CDR1 is SGHKS and CDR2 YYEKEE (reference sequence). CDR3 in amino acids: CASSFGAEQFF. The CDR3 bases are TGTGCCAGCAGCTTCGGTGCTGAGCAGTTCTTC.